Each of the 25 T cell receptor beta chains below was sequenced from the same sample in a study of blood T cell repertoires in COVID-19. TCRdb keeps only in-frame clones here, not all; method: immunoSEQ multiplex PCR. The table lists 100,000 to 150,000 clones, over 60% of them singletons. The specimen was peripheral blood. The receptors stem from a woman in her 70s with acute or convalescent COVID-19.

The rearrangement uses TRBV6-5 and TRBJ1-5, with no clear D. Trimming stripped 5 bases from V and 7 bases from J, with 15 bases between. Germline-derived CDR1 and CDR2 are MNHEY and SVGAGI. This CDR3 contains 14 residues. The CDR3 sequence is CASSHQSRGQPQHF. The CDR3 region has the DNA TGTGCCAGCAGTCATCAATCGAGAGGGCAGCCCCAGCATTTT.

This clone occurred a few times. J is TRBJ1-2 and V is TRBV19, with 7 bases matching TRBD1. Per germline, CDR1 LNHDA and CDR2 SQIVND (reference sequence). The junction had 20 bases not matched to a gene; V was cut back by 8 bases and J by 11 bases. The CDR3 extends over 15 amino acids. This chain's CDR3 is CASQDRPGSPERYTF. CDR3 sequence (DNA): TGTGCCAGTCAGGACAGGCCTGGTTCCCCGGAGAGATACACCTTC.

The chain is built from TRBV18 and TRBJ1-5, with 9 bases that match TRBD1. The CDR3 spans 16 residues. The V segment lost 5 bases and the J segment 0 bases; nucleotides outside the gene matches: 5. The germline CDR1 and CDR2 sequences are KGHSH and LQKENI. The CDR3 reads CASSTTGGVSNQPQHF. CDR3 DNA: TGTGCCAGCTCAACCACAGGGGGCGTTAGCAATCAGCCCCAGCATTTT.

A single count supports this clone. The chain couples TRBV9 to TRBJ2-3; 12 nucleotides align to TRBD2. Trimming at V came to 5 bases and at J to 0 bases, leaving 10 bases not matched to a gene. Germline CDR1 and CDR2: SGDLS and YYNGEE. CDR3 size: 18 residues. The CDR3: CASSLRGLAGYSTDTQYF. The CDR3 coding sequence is TGTGCCAGCAGTTTAAGGGGACTAGCGGGTTACAGCACAGATACGCAGTATTTT. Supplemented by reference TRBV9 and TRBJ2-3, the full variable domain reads DSGVTQTPKHLITATGQRVTLRCSPRSGDLSVYWYQQSLDQGLQFLIQYYNGEERAKGNILERFSAQQFPDLHSELNLSSLELGDSALYFCASSLRGLAGYSTDTQYFGPGTRLTVL.

The CDR3 coding sequence is TGCGCCAGCAGCCCAACCAGAGCGGGAGGGGGTGAGACCCAGTACTTC. This encodes CASSPTRAGGGETQYF. The chain combines TRBV4-1 with TRBJ2-5; TRBD2 matches 10 bases. The CDR3 runs to 16 residues. J was trimmed by 5 bases and V by 4 bases; bases with no gene match: 10. Germline V CDR1 and CDR2: MGHRA, YSYEKL.

This chain's CDR3 is CASSWTGEETQYF. The CDR3 DNA follows: TGTGCCAGCAGCTGGACAGGGGAAGAGACCCAGTACTTC. This chain joins TRBV5-6 and TRBJ2-5, with 9 bases fitting TRBD1. The CDR3 length is 13 residues. Germline V lookup: CDR1 SGHDT, CDR2 YYEEEE. The ends lost 3 bases at V and 3 bases at J; junction bases unmatched: 0.

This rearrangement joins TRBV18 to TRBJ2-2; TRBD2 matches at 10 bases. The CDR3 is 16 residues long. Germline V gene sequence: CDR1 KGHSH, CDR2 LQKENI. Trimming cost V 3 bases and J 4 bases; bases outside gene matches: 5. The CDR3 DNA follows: TGTGCCAGCTCACCCACTAGCGGGACCCCCACCGGGGAGCTGTTTTTT. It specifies CASSPTSGTPTGELFF.

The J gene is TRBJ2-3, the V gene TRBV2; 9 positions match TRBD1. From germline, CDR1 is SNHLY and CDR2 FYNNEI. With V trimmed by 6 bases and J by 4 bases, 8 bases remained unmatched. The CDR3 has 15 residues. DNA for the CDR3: TGTGCCAGCAGCGTGGACAGGGGTGGGTCAGATACGCAGTATTTT. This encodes CASSVDRGGSDTQYF. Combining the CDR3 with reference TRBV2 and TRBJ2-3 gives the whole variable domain EPEVTQTPSHQVTQMGQEVILRCVPISNHLYFYWYRQILGQKVEFLVSFYNNEISEKSEIFDDQFSVERPDGSNFTLKIRSTKLEDSAMYFCASSVDRGGSDTQYFGPGTRLTVL.

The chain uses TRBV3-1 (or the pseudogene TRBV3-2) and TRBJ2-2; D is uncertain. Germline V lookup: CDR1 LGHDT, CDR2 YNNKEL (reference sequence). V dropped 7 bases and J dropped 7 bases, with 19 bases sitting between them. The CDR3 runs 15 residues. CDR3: CASTPRGLLGGELFF. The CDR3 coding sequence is TGTGCCAGCACCCCAAGAGGCCTTCTCGGCGGGGAGCTGTTTTTT.

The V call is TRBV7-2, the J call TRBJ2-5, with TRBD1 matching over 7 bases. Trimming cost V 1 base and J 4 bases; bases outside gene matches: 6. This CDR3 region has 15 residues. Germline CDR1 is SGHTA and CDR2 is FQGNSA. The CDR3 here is CASSLVEGAGETQYF. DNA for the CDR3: TGTGCCAGCAGCTTAGTCGAGGGGGCAGGAGAGACCCAGTACTTC.

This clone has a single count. CDR3 sequence reads: CAWNRGGETQYF. The CDR3 nucleotides read TGTGCCTGGAACAGGGGTGGAGAGACCCAGTACTTC. The rearrangement joins TRBV30 to TRBJ2-5, with 7 bases matching TRBD1. The ends lost 4 bases at V and 4 bases at J; junction bases unmatched: 3. CDR3 length: 12 amino acids. Germline V gene lookup returns CDR1 GTSNPN and CDR2 SVGIG (reference sequence).

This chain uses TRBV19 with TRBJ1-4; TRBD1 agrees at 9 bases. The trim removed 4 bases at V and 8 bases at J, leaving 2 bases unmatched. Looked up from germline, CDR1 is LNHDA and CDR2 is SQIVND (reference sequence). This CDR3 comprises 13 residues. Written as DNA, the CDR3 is TGTGCCAGTAGTAAGGACAGGGGCGAAAAACTGTTTTTT. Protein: CASSKDRGEKLFF.

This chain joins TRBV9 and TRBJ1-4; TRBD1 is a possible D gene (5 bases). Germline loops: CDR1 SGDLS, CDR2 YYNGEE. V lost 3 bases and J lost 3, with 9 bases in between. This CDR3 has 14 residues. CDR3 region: CASSGTPSNEKLFF. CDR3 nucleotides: TGTGCCAGCAGCGGGACACCATCTAATGAAAAACTGTTTTTT.

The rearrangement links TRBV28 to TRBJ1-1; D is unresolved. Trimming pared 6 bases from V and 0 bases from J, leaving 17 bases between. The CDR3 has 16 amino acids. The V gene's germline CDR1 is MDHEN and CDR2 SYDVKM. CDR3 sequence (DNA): TGTGCCAGCAGCGTAACGGGTTTCGGAGTGAACACTGAAGCTTTCTTT. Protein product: CASSVTGFGVNTEAFF.

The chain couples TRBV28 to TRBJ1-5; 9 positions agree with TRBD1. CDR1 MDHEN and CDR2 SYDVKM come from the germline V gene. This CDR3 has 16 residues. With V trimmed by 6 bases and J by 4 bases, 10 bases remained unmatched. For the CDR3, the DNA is TGTGCCAGCAGCCTACAGGGGGCGCGGGGAAATCAGCCCCAGCATTTT. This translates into CASSLQGARGNQPQHF.

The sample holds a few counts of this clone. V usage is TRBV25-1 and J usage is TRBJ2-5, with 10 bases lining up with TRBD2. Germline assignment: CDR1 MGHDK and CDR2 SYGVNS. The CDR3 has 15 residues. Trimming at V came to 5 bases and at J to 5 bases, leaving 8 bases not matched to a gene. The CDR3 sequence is CASSSLAGDAETQYF. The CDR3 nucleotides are TGTGCCAGCAGTTCGCTAGCGGGAGATGCCGAGACCCAGTACTTC.

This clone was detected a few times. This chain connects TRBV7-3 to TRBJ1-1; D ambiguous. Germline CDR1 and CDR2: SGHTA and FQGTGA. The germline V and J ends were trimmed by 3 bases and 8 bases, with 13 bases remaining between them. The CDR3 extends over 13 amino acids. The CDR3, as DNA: TGTGCCAGCAGCTTGGGGTCAGGAGGCGAAGCTTTCTTT. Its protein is CASSLGSGGEAFF.

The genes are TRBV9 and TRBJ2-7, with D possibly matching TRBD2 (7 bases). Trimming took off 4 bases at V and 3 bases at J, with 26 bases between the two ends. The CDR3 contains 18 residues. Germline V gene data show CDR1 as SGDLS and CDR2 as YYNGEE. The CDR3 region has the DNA TGTGCCAGCAGCCCAAGCTCCGGGTCATGGGGAGGGGGCTACGAGCAGTACTTC. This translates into CASSPSSGSWGGGYEQYF.

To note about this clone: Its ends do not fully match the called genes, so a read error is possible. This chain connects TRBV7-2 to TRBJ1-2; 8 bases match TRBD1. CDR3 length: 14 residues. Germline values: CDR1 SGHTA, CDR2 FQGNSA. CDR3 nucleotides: TGTGCCAGCAGCTTGGATAATAGGGACAGGACACCCCTCTTC. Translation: CASSLDNRDRTPLF.

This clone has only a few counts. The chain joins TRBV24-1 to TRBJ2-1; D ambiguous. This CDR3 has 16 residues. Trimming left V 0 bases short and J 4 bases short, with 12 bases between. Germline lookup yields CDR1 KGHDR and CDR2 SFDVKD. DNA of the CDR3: TGTGCCACCAGTGATTTGCCAGGTCGCGAATACAATGAGCAGTTCTTC. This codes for CATSDLPGREYNEQFF.

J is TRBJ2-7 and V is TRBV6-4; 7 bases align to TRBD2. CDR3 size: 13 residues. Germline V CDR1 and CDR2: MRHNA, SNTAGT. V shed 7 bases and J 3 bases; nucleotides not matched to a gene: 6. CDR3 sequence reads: CASNSSGRYEQYF. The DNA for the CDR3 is TGTGCCAGCAACTCTAGCGGCCGCTACGAGCAGTACTTC.

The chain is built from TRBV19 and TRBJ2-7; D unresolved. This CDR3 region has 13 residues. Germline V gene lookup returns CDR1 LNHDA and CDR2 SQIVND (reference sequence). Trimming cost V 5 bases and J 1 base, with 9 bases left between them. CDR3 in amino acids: CASSRQASYEQYF. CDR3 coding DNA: TGTGCCAGTAGTCGGCAGGCATCCTACGAGCAGTACTTC.

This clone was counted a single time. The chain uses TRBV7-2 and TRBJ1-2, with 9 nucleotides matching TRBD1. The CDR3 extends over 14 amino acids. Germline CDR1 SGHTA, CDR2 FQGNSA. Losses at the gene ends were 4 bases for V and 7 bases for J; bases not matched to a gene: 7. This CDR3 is CASSSLGQGFGYTF. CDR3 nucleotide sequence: TGTGCCAGCAGCTCACTGGGACAGGGATTTGGCTACACCTTC.

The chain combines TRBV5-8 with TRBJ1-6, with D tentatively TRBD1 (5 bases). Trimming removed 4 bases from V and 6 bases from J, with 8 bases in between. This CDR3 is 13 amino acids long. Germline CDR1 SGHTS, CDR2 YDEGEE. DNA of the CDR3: TGTGCCAGCAGCCGCCAGGGTAATTCACCCCTCCACTTT. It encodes CASSRQGNSPLHF.

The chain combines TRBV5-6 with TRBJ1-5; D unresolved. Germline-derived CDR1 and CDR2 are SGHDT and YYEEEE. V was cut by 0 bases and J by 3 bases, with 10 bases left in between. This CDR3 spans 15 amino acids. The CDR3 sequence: CASSLGLGSNQPQHF. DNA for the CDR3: TGTGCCAGCAGCTTGGGTCTTGGCTCCAATCAGCCCCAGCATTTT.